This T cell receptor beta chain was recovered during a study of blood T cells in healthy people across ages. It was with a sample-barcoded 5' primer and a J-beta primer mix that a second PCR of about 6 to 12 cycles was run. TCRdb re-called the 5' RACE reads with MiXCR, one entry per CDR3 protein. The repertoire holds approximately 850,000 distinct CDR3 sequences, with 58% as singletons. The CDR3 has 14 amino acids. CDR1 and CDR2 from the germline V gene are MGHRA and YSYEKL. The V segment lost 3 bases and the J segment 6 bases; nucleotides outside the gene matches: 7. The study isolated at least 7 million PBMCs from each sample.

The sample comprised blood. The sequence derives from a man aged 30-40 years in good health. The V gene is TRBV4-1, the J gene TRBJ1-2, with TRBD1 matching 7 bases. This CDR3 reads CASSHYDREDGYTF. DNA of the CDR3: TGCGCCAGCAGCCATTACGACAGGGAGGATGGCTACACCTTC.